What follows is one T cell receptor (beta chain) and its context. The antigen is undetermined. Losses at the gene ends were 1 base for V and 4 bases for J; bases not matched to a gene: 6. This CDR3 has 15 residues. Germline CDR1 MNHEY, CDR2 SVGEGT. The entry originates in a study of T cell responses to AZD1222 COVID-19 vaccine. Study-level information: Analyses pooled second doses at about 4 or about 12 weeks. General study findings and limits: It was only a handful of AZD1222 recipients who were seropositive at baseline. Clonal diversity may have been underestimated, and the donors were mostly white British, with more females than males.

Libraries were prepared by immunoSEQ multiplex PCR; TCRdb keeps only in-frame clonotypes and omits some of them. Among about 130,000 clones, about 85% were seen once, and the ten largest hold 3.5% to 4.5%. This chain uses TRBV6-2 or TRBV6-3 with TRBJ2-7; 8 bases agree with TRBD1. Material: peripheral blood, obtained on day 0 of AZD1222 vaccination. The sequence was obtained from an adult in good health. CDR3 amino acids: CASSYWAGGPYEQYF. CDR3 nucleotides: TGTGCCAGCAGTTACTGGGCAGGGGGCCCATACGAGCAGTACTTC.